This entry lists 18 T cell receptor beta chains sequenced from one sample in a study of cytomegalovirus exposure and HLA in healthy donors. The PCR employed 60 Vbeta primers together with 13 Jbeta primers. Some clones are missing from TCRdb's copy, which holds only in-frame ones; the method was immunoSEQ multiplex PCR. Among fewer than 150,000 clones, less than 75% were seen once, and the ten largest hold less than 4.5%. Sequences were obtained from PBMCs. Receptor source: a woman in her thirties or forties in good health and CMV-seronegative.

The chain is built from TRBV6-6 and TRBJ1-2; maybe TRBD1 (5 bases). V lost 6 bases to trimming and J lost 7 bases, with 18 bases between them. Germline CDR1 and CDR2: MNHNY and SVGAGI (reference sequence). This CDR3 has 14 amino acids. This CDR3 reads CASSPDMARGGYTF. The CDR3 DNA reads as TGTGCCAGCAGCCCGGACATGGCTAGGGGTGGCTACACCTTC.

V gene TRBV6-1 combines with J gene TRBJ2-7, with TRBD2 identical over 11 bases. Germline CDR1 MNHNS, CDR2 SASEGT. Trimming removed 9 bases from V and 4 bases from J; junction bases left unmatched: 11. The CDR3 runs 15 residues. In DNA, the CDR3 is TGTGCCAGTGAATTACTAGCGGGGGAGGCATACGAGCAGTACTTC. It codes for CASELLAGEAYEQYF.

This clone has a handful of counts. The CDR3 spells CASSLTYTDTQYF. The DNA for the CDR3 is TGCGCCAGCAGCTTGACCTACACAGATACGCAGTATTTT. The rearrangement links TRBV5-1 to TRBJ2-3; D gene ambiguous. The CDR3 consists of 13 residues. Per germline, CDR1 SGHRS and CDR2 YFSETQ. Trimming took 1 base from V and 2 from J, leaving 5 bases between them. The whole variable domain, remainder taken from reference TRBV5-1 and TRBJ2-3, is KAGVTQTPRYLIKTRGQQVTLSCSPISGHRSVSWYQQTPGQGLQFLFEYFSETQRNKGNFPGRFSGRQFSNSRSEMNVSTLELGDSALYLCASSLTYTDTQYFGPGTRLTVL.

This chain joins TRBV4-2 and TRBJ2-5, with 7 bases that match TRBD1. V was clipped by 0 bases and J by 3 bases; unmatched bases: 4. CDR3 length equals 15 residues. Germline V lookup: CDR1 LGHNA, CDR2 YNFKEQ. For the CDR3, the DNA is TGTGCCAGCAGCCAAGATCAGGGGGAGAAAGAGACCCAGTACTTC. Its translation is CASSQDQGEKETQYF.

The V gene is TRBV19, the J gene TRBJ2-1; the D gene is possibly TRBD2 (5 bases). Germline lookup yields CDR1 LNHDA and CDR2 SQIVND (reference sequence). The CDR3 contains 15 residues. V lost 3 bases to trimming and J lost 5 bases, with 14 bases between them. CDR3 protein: CASSMGRVGDNEQFF. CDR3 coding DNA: TGTGCCAGTAGTATGGGTAGGGTGGGAGACAATGAGCAGTTCTTC.

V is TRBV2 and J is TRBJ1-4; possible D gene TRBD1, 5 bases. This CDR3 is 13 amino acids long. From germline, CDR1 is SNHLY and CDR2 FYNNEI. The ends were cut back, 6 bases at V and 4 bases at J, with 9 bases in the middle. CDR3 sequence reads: CASRRQGNEKLFF. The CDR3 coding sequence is TGTGCCAGCAGAAGGCAGGGTAATGAAAAACTGTTTTTT.

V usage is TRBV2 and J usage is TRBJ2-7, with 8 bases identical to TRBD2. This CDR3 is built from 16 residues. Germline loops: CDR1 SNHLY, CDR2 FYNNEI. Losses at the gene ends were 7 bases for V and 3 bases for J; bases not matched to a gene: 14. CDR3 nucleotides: TGTGCCAGCAAGGGTGTCCTGGGCGGGGGGCTCTACGAGCAGTACTTC. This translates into CASKGVLGGGLYEQYF.

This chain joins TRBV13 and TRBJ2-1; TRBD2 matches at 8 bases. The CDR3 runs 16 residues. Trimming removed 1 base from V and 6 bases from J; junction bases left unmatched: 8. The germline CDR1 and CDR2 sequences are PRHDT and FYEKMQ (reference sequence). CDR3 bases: TGTGCCAGCAGCTTAGATTCGCGGGGGGTCGGCAATGAGCAGTTCTTC. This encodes CASSLDSRGVGNEQFF.

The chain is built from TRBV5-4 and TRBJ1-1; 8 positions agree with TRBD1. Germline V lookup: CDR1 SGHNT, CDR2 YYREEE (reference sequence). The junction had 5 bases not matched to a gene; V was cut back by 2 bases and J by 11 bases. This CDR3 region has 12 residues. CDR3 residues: CASSFRTGRAFF. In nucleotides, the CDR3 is TGTGCCAGCAGCTTTAGGACAGGGAGGGCTTTCTTT.

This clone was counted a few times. Here the CDR3 reads CASSETGGAGNTIYF. CDR3 bases: TGTGCCAGTAGCGAGACAGGGGGCGCCGGGAACACCATATATTTT. The rearrangement joins TRBV19 to TRBJ1-3, with TRBD1 matching over 10 bases. The CDR3 has 15 residues. J lost 7 bases, V lost 6 bases, and 9 bases had no gene match. Germline V gene lookup returns CDR1 LNHDA and CDR2 SQIVND (reference sequence).

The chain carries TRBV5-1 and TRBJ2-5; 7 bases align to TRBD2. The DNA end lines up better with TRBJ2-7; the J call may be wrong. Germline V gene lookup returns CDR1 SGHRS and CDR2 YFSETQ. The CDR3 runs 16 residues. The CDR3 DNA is TGCGCCAGCAGCTTGCAGAGCGGGGACGCCGGGTACGAGCAGTACTTC. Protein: CASSLQSGDAGYEQYF.

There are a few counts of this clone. The CDR3 spells CASSSPRGRMEQFF. CDR3 in DNA: TGTGCCAGCAGCTCGCCGAGGGGGCGCATGGAGCAGTTCTTC. This chain links TRBV13 with TRBJ2-1; 7 bases map to TRBD1. V shed 4 bases and J 10 bases; nucleotides not matched to a gene: 10. Germline values: CDR1 PRHDT, CDR2 FYEKMQ (reference sequence). CDR3 length equals 14 residues.

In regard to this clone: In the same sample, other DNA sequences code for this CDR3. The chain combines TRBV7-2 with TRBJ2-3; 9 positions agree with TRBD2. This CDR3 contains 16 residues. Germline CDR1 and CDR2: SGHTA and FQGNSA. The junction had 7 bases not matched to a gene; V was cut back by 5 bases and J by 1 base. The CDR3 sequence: CASSPRAGGRTDTQYF. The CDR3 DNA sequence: TGTGCCAGCAGCCCCCGGGCGGGGGGGCGCACAGATACGCAGTATTTT.

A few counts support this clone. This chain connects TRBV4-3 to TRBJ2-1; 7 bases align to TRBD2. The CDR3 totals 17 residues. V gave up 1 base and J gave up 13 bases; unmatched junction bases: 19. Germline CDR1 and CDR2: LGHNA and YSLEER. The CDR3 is CASSQGLGGSRTMQQFF. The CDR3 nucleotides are TGCGCCAGCAGCCAAGGGCTTGGCGGGAGCCGAACAATGCAACAGTTCTTC.

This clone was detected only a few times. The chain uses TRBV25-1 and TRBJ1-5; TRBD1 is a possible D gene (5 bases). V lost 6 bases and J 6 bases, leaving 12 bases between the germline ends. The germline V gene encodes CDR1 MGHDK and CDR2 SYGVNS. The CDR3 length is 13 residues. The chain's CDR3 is CASRRGDSQPQHF. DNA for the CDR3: TGTGCCAGCAGACGGGGGGATAGTCAGCCCCAGCATTTT.

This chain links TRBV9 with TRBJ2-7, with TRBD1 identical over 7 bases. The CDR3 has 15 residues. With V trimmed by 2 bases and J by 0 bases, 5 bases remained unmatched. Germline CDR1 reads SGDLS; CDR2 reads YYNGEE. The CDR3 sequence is CASSVSGTVSYEQYF. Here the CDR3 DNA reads TGTGCCAGCAGCGTTTCCGGGACAGTCTCCTACGAGCAGTACTTC.

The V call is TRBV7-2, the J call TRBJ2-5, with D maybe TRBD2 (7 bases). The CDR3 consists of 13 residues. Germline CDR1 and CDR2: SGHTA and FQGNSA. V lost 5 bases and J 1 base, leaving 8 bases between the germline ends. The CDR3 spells CASSRGGQETQYF. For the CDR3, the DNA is TGTGCCAGCAGCAGGGGGGGCCAAGAGACCCAGTACTTC.

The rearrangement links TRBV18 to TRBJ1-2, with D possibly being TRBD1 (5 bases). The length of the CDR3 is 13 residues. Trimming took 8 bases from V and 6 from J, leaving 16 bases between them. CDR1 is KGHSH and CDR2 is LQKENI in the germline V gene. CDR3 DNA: TGTGCCAGCGAAAAAAACGTAGGGGATGGCTACACCTTC. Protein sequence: CASEKNVGDGYTF.